This T cell receptor beta chain emerged from a study of CD8 T cells in ankylosing spondylitis. Overall study results and limits: Reactive arthritis synovial fluid and blood previously showed some of these motif variants. Made up of several highly homologous variants, a TCR beta motif appeared characteristic of ankylosing spondylitis blood.

This clonotype was recorded many times. Its antigen is not known. Quantitative molecular-barcoded 5'-RACE generated the TCR beta libraries. TCRdb reanalysed the 5' RACE reads using MiXCR and keeps one entry per CDR3 protein. The sample includes 100,000 to 150,000 distinct CDR3 sequences, roughly 17% of them seen just once. Germline loops: CDR1 MNHEY, CDR2 SMNVEV (reference sequence). Trimming took 5 bases from V and 10 from J, leaving 9 bases between them. The CDR3 is 11 amino acids. The sample consisted of blood, either unsorted or a sorted T cell fraction (not recorded which). This chain connects TRBV27 to TRBJ2-1; D possibly corresponds to TRBD2 (6 bases). The receptor's source is a male donor with ankylosing spondylitis. CDR3 region: CASSLGLEQFF. As DNA, the CDR3 is TGTGCCAGCAGTCTCGGACTAGAGCAGTTCTTC.